This T cell receptor (beta chain) was observed in a study of T cells in Graves' hyperthyroidism and ophthalmopathy. This clonotype turned up a few times. RNA transcripts served as the template for amplifying TCR beta CDR3 regions. Using the HTBI primer set, a first-round RT-PCR was run on the TCR CDR3. Using its own MiXCR run on the multiplex PCR reads, TCRdb lists one record per CDR3 protein. The top ten clones hold roughly 19% of a sample with hundreds of thousands of distinct CDR3 sequences, about 15% of them seen once. This TCR came from a woman aged 60-75 years with Graves' ophthalmopathy. Sequenced material: blood.

Written as DNA, the CDR3 is TGCGCCAGCAGCTCGACTAGCGGGGGGGCCTACAATGAGCAGTTCTTC. It codes for CASSSTSGGAYNEQFF. V is TRBV5-1 and J is TRBJ2-1, with 14 bases matching TRBD2. J gave up 2 bases and V 3 bases, and 1 base lay outside the gene matches. The germline CDR1 and CDR2 sequences are SGHRS and YFSETQ. The length of the CDR3 is 16 residues.